This T cell receptor beta chain was recovered during a study of T cells after yellow fever vaccination. This CDR3 has 13 residues. V was clipped by 9 bases and J by 2 bases, with 11 bases between them. From germline, CDR1 is KGHDR and CDR2 SFDVKD. From the 5' RACE reads, TCRdb called clonotypes with MiXCR, one entry per CDR3 protein. Among hundreds of thousands of distinct CDR3 sequences listed, around 16% were seen once. Study-level points and caveats: Researchers noted that a small share of clonotypes showed up in both CD4 and CD8 compartments. Most primary-vaccination clones recurred post-booster (about 96% CD4, more than 85% CD8).

For this clonotype: Its matching antigen is unknown.

This sequence originates from a young man who received the YFV17D yellow fever vaccine. Specimen: PBMCs, collected 5 to 6 days after the first yellow fever vaccination. The chain combines TRBV24-1 with TRBJ2-3; D possibly corresponds to TRBD1 (6 bases). This CDR3 is CATLAGDTDTQYF. The CDR3 DNA sequence: TGTGCCACCTTGGCAGGGGACACAGATACGCAGTATTTT.